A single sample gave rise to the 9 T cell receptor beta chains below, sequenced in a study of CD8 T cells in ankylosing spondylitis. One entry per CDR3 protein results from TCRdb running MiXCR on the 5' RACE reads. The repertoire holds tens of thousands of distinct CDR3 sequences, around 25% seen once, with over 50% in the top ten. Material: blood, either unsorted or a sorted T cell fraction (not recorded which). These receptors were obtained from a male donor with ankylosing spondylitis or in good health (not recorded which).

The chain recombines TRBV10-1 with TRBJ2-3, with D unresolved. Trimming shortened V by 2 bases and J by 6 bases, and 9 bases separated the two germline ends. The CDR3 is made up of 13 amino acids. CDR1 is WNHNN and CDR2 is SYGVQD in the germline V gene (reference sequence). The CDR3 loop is CASSESGADTQYF. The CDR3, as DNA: TGCGCCAGCAGTGAGAGTGGCGCGGATACGCAGTATTTT.

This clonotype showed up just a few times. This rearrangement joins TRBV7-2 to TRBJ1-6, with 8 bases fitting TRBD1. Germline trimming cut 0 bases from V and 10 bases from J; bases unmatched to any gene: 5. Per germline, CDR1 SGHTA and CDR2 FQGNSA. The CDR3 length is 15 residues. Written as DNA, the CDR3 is TGTGCCAGCAGCTTAGCGGGCAGGGGGCGATCACCCCTCCACTTT. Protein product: CASSLAGRGRSPLHF.

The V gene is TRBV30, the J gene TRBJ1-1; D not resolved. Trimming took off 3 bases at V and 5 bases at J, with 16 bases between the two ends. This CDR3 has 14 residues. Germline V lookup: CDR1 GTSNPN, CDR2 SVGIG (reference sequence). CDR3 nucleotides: TGTGCCTGGAGCGCAGTCGAAGCGGGGACTGAAGCTTTCTTT. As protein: CAWSAVEAGTEAFF.

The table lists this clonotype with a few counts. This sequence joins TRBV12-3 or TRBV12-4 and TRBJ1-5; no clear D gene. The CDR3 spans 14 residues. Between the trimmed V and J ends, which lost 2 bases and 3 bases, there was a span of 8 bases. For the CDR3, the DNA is TGTGCCAGCAGTTTAATGGGAAACAATCAGCCCCAGCATTTT. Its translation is CASSLMGNNQPQHF.

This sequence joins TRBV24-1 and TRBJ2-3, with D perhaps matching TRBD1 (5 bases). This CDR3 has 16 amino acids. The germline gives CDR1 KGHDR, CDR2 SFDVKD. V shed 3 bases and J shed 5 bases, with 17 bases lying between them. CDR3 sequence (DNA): TGTGCCACCAGTGATCCGACAGTAAAAAGGGGAGATACGCAGTATTTT. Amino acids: CATSDPTVKRGDTQYF.

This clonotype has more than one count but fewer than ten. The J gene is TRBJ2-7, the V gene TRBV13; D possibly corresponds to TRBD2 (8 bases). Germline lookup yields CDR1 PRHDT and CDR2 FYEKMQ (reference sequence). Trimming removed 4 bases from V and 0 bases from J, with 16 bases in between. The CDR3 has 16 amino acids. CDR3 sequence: CASSSCGGTVSYEQYV. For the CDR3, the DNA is TGTGCCAGCAGCTCCTGCGGGGGGACAGTCTCCTACGAGCAGTACGTC.

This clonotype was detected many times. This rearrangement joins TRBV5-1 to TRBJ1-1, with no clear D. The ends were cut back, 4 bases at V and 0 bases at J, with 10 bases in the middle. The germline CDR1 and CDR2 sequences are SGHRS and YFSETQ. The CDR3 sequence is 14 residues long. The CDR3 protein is CASSPDTLNTEAFF. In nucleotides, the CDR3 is TGCGCCAGCAGCCCGGATACGCTGAACACTGAAGCTTTCTTT.

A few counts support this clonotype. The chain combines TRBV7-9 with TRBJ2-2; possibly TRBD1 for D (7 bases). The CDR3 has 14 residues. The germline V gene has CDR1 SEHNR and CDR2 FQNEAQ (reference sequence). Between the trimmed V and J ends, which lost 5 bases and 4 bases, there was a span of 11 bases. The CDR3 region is CASSAGQFTGELFF. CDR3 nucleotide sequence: TGTGCCAGCAGCGCGGGACAGTTCACCGGGGAGCTGTTTTTT.

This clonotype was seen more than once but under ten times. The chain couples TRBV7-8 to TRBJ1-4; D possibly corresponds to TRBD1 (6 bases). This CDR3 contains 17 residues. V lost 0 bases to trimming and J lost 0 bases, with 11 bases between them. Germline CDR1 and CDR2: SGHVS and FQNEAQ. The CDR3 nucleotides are TGTGCCAGCAGCTTAGCAAGGGGGAGCGCAACTAATGAAAAACTGTTTTTT. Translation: CASSLARGSATNEKLFF.